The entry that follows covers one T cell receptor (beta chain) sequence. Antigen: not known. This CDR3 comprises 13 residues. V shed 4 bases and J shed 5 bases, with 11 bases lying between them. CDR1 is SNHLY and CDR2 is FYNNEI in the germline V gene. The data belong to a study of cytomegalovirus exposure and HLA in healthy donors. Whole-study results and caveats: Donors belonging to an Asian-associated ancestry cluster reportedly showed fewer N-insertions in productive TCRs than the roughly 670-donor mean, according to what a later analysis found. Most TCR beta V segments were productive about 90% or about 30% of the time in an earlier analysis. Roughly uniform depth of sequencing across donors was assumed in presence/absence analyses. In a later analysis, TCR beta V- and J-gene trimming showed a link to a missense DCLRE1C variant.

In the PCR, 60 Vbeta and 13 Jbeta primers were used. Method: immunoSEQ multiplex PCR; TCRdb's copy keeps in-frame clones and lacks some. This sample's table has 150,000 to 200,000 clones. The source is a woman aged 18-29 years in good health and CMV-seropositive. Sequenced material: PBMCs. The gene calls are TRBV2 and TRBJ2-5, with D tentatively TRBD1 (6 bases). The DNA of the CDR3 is TGTGCCAGCAGTGCACAGGGTGGGGAGACCCAGTACTTC. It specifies CASSAQGGETQYF.